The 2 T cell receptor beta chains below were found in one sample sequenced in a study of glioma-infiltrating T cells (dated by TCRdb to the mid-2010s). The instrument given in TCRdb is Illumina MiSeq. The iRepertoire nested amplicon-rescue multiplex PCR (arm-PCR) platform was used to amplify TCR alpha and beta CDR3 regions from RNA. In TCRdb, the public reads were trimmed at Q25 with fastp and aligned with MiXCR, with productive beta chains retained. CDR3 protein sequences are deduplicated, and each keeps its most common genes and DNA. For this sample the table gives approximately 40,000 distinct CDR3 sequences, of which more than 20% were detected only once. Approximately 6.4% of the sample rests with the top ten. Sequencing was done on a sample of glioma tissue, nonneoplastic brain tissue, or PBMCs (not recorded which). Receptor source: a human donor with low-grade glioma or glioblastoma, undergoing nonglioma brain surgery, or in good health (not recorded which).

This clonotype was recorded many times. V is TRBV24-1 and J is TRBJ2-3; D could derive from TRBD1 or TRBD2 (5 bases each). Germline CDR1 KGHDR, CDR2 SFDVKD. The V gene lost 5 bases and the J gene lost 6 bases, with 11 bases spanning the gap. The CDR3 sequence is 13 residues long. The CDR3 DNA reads TGTGCCACCAGTGGAAGGGGCGGGGATACGCAGTATTTT. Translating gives CATSGRGGDTQYF.

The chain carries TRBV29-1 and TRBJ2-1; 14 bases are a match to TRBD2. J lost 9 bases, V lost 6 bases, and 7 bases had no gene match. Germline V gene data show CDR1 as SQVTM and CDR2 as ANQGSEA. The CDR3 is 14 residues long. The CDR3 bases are TGCAGCGTGACTAGCGGGAGGGTATCTAGTGAGCAGTTCTTC. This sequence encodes CSVTSGRVSSEQFF.